A single TCR beta chain is shown here with its context. Its specificity is not known. A split of CD4+ cells into CD45RA+ naive and CD45RA-negative memory subsets was performed. TCRdb keeps only in-frame clones here, not all; method: immunoSEQ multiplex PCR. The table includes 2 million to 2.5 million clones, approximately 93% detected once. The entry originates in a study of shared clonotypes between healthy human individuals. Study outcomes and limitations: Rarefaction showed sorted-subset sequencing was incomplete despite large depth.

The CDR3 extends over 16 amino acids. Germline V CDR1 and CDR2: MGHRA, YSYEKL. Between the trimmed V and J ends, which lost 5 bases and 1 base, there was a span of 17 bases. The gene calls are TRBV4-1 and TRBJ1-2, with D hard to call. Sample: naive CD4+ T cells from PBMCs. Subset denoted: CD45RA+ positively selected. This sequence was found in a man aged 18 to 30 in good health. Some clones in this sample may be carry-over from other donors' samples. Here the CDR3 reads CASSSRVGPNNYGYTF. The CDR3 DNA follows: TGCGCCAGCAGCTCAAGGGTTGGACCTAATAACTATGGCTACACCTTC.